One and the same sample provided the 11 T cell receptor beta chains below, sequenced in a study of blood T cell repertoires in COVID-19. Here immunoSEQ multiplex PCR was the method, and the copy in TCRdb shows in-frame clones only, minus some. The sample includes 250,000 or so clones, around four fifths of them seen just once. Sequencing was carried out using peripheral blood. Receptors were obtained from an elderly woman with acute or convalescent COVID-19.

The chain employs TRBV27 and TRBJ2-7; TRBD1 aligns across 8 bases. V gave up 6 bases and J gave up 1 base; unmatched junction bases: 2. The germline V gene has CDR1 MNHEY and CDR2 SMNVEV (reference sequence). The CDR3 has 13 residues. The chain's CDR3 is CASSRTGSYEQYF. In nucleotides, the CDR3 is TGTGCCAGCAGCCGGACAGGGTCCTACGAGCAGTACTTC.

The J gene is TRBJ2-2, the V gene TRBV30, with 9 positions matching TRBD1. CDR3 length: 13 residues. Germline V gene data show CDR1 as GTSNPN and CDR2 as SVGIG (reference sequence). Trimming took 7 bases from V and 4 from J; bases not matched to a gene: 4. The CDR3 coding sequence is TGTGCCTTCTACAGGGGGCGCACCGGGGAGCTGTTTTTT. Translated: CAFYRGRTGELFF.

The chain recombines TRBV5-1 with TRBJ2-7; 10 bases match TRBD2. Germline V gene sequence: CDR1 SGHRS, CDR2 YFSETQ. The V segment lost 0 bases and the J segment 6 bases; nucleotides outside the gene matches: 6. This CDR3 has 15 amino acids. In nucleotides, the CDR3 is TGCGCCAGCAGCTTGGACGGGACTAGCGCTTTCGAGCAGTACTTC. Residues: CASSLDGTSAFEQYF.

The count of this clone is one. The gene calls are TRBV5-4 and TRBJ2-5, with 10 nucleotides matching TRBD1. V lost 6 bases, J lost 3 bases, and 5 bases stayed unmatched. The CDR3 totals 14 residues. Looked up from germline, CDR1 is SGHNT and CDR2 is YYREEE (reference sequence). CDR3 region: CASTAGTGEETQYF. DNA of the CDR3: TGTGCCAGCACCGCCGGGACAGGGGAAGAGACCCAGTACTTC.

V and J are TRBV6-5 and TRBJ2-7; 7 nucleotides agree with TRBD1. The CDR3 runs to 15 residues. CDR1 and CDR2 (germline): MNHEY, SVGAGI. V lost 9 bases and J lost 0; bases outside the gene matches: 11. In nucleotides, the CDR3 is TGTGCCAGTGCCCGACATGCAGGGGGCTCCTACGAGCAGTACTTC. Amino acid sequence: CASARHAGGSYEQYF.

The V and J genes are TRBV7-2 and TRBJ2-5; 16 bases are shared with TRBD2. CDR3 length equals 16 residues. Germline V CDR1 and CDR2: SGHTA, FQGNSA. Losses at the gene ends were 5 bases for V and 5 bases for J; bases not matched to a gene: 5. In DNA, the CDR3 is TGTGCCAGCAGCCTCGCGGGACTAGCGGGGGGGGAGACCCAGTACTTC. The encoded protein is CASSLAGLAGGETQYF.

This sequence joins TRBV7-9 and TRBJ2-1; 7 nucleotides line up with TRBD1. The germline gives CDR1 SEHNR, CDR2 FQNEAQ (reference sequence). The CDR3 covers 14 residues. J lost 8 bases, V lost 5 bases, and 9 bases had no gene match. For the CDR3, the DNA is TGTGCCAGCAGCCGTAACAGGGGCGGAGATGAGCAGTTCTTC. Its translation is CASSRNRGGDEQFF. The whole variable domain, remainder taken from reference TRBV7-9 and TRBJ2-1, is DTGVSQNPRHKITKRGQNVTFRCDPISEHNRLYWYRQTLGQGPEFLTYFQNEAQLEKSRLLSDRFSAERPKGSFSTLEIQRTEQGDSAMYLCASSRNRGGDEQFFGPGTRLTVL.

The gene calls are TRBV5-4 and TRBJ2-3, with D possibly matching TRBD1 (6 bases). Trimming left V 4 bases short and J 0 bases short, with 9 bases between. Germline V gene lookup returns CDR1 SGHNT and CDR2 YYREEE (reference sequence). The CDR3 has 14 residues. CDR3 coding DNA: TGTGCCAGCAGCCCGGGACAAAGCACAGATACGCAGTATTTT. Encoded protein: CASSPGQSTDTQYF.

This sequence joins TRBV12-5 and TRBJ1-5; no reliable D call. The CDR3 is 18 residues long. Germline loops: CDR1 LGHNT, CDR2 FRNRAP. V lost 0 bases, J lost 1 base, and 16 bases lay in between. The CDR3 sequence: CASGLVLWTRGSNQPQHF. The CDR3 nucleotides read TGTGCTAGTGGTTTGGTACTTTGGACTCGCGGGAGCAATCAGCCCCAGCATTTT.

The chain carries TRBV5-1 and TRBJ2-1; 10 positions match TRBD2. With V trimmed by 0 bases and J by 6 bases, 3 bases remained unmatched. The V gene's germline CDR1 is SGHRS and CDR2 YFSETQ. This CDR3 has 15 amino acids. CDR3 protein: CASSLELAGLNEQFF. In DNA, the CDR3 is TGCGCCAGCAGCTTGGAACTAGCGGGGCTCAATGAGCAGTTCTTC.

CDR3: CASSLAGRGGQNEQFF. The CDR3 DNA reads as TGCGCCAGCAGCTTGGCGGGGCGGGGGGGCCAGAATGAGCAGTTCTTC. The chain has TRBV5-1 and TRBJ2-1, with 9 bases aligning to TRBD2. The V and J ends lost 0 bases and 7 bases, in that order; junction bases with no gene match: 8. Germline V gives CDR1 SGHRS, CDR2 YFSETQ. This CDR3 has 16 residues.